These 14 T cell receptor beta chains share one sample of origin, sequenced in a study of cytomegalovirus exposure and HLA in healthy donors. This table comes from immunoSEQ multiplex PCR, and its TCRdb copy is limited to in-frame clones, with some not included. This sample has 200,000 or so clones, with about 80% found just once. Sequencing was done on a sample of PBMCs. These receptors were obtained from a man between 18 and 35 years old in good health and CMV-seropositive.

This chain joins TRBV7-9 and TRBJ1-1; TRBD1 matches 9 bases. This CDR3 has 15 amino acids. Looked up from germline, CDR1 is SEHNR and CDR2 is FQNEAQ (reference sequence). Trimming cost V 5 bases and J 0 bases; bases outside gene matches: 4. The chain's CDR3 is CASSPGTGMNTEAFF. The CDR3 nucleotides read TGTGCCAGCAGCCCAGGGACAGGGATGAACACTGAAGCTTTCTTT.

The chain joins TRBV30 to TRBJ2-6; 8 bases agree with TRBD2. Germline V gives CDR1 GTSNPN, CDR2 SVGIG (reference sequence). The CDR3 sequence is 16 residues long. The V and J ends lost 0 bases and 4 bases, in that order; junction bases with no gene match: 5. DNA for the CDR3: TGTGCCTGGAGTGTACGGGGGGGCCCAGGGGCCAACGTCCTGACTTTC. This sequence encodes CAWSVRGGPGANVLTF.

This chain connects TRBV7-3 to TRBJ2-1; 10 positions match TRBD2. This CDR3 is built from 16 residues. Germline-derived CDR1 and CDR2 are SGHTA and FQGTGA. The V gene end was trimmed by 2 bases and the J gene end by 6 bases; junction bases not matched to a gene: 7. The CDR3, as DNA: TGTGCCAGCAGCTTAGGGGCTAGCGGGAGTCCCAATGAGCAGTTCTTC. It translates to CASSLGASGSPNEQFF.

V and J are TRBV5-4 and TRBJ2-3; D may be TRBD2 (5 bases). Germline assignment: CDR1 SGHNT and CDR2 YYREEE (reference sequence). This CDR3 spans 13 amino acids. Trimming took off 3 bases at V and 6 bases at J, with 11 bases between the two ends. The CDR3 DNA sequence: TGTGCCAGCAGCTCCCCGTCGGGGGATACGCAGTATTTT. Translated, it gives CASSSPSGDTQYF.

V and J are TRBV19 and TRBJ1-2, with D possibly TRBD1 on 6 matching bases. Germline assignment: CDR1 LNHDA and CDR2 SQIVND (reference sequence). Deletions cut 5 bases from V and 2 bases from J, with 12 bases between. CDR3 length equals 14 residues. CDR3 bases: TGTGCCAGTAGTCCGACAGGAAAAAACTATGGCTACACCTTC. It codes for CASSPTGKNYGYTF.

The genes are TRBV2 and TRBJ2-1; D uncertain. The V gene lost 5 bases and the J gene lost 5 bases, with 7 bases spanning the gap. The V gene's germline CDR1 is SNHLY and CDR2 FYNNEI. This CDR3 is 12 amino acids long. The CDR3 sequence: CASSSQNNEQFF. CDR3 coding DNA: TGTGCCAGCAGTTCACAGAACAATGAGCAGTTCTTC. Supplemented by reference TRBV2 and TRBJ2-1, the full variable domain reads EPEVTQTPSHQVTQMGQEVILRCVPISNHLYFYWYRQILGQKVEFLVSFYNNEISEKSEIFDDQFSVERPDGSNFTLKIRSTKLEDSAMYFCASSSQNNEQFFGPGTRLTVL.

The V and J genes are TRBV27 and TRBJ1-5, with 8 bases aligning to TRBD1. The CDR3 covers 14 residues. J was trimmed by 2 bases and V by 7 bases; bases with no gene match: 4. Germline CDR1 reads MNHEY; CDR2 reads SMNVEV (reference sequence). Written as DNA, the CDR3 is TGTGCCAGCAATCCGGGACAGGGCAATCAGCCCCAGCATTTT. This encodes CASNPGQGNQPQHF.

This clone was seen more than once but under ten times. The gene calls are TRBV30 and TRBJ1-3; 8 nucleotides line up with TRBD1. The CDR3 is 14 amino acids. J was trimmed by 3 bases and V by 3 bases; bases with no gene match: 4. Germline V gives CDR1 GTSNPN, CDR2 SVGIG (reference sequence). For the CDR3, the DNA is TGTGCCTGGAGGAGACAGGGGTATGGAAACACCATATATTTT. It yields the protein CAWRRQGYGNTIYF.

The rearrangement joins TRBV28 to TRBJ2-7, with D uncertain. Germline CDR1 and CDR2: MDHEN and SYDVKM. V was clipped by 5 bases and J by 3 bases, with 14 bases between them. The CDR3 has 14 amino acids. CDR3: CASSPQDVGYEQYF. The CDR3 DNA is TGTGCCAGCAGTCCCCAGGATGTAGGCTACGAGCAGTACTTC.

This clone was counted between two and nine times. This rearrangement joins TRBV19 to TRBJ2-7; 7 nucleotides line up with TRBD1. The trim removed 8 bases at V and 0 bases at J, leaving 4 bases unmatched. This CDR3 has 13 residues. From germline, CDR1 is LNHDA and CDR2 SQIVND (reference sequence). Here the CDR3 DNA reads TGTGCCAGTCAGGGACAGAACTCCTACGAGCAGTACTTC. Its translation is CASQGQNSYEQYF.

The J gene is TRBJ2-7, the V gene TRBV13, with TRBD1 matching 7 bases. V gave up 1 base and J gave up 1 base; unmatched junction bases: 7. The CDR3 sequence is 16 residues long. Germline-derived CDR1 and CDR2 are PRHDT and FYEKMQ (reference sequence). The CDR3, as DNA: TGTGCCAGCAGCTTAGCGAGGCCAGGGGGTTCCTACGAGCAGTACTTC. It encodes CASSLARPGGSYEQYF.

The chain combines TRBV25-1 with TRBJ2-3, with 7 bases matching TRBD1. Germline CDR1 reads MGHDK; CDR2 reads SYGVNS. This CDR3 is 14 amino acids long. V shed 6 bases, J shed 1 base, and the junction held 4 bases outside the gene matches. CDR3 loop: CASSSGTGTDTQYF. For the CDR3, the DNA is TGTGCCAGCAGCTCCGGGACAGGCACAGATACGCAGTATTTT.

The rearrangement joins TRBV5-4 to TRBJ2-5; TRBD1 might be the D (6 bases). V was cut by 4 bases and J by 2 bases, with 12 bases left in between. The CDR3 runs to 14 residues. Germline V CDR1 and CDR2: SGHNT, YYREEE (reference sequence). CDR3 region: CASSPTGRQETQYF. DNA for the CDR3: TGTGCCAGCAGCCCCACAGGGAGACAAGAGACCCAGTACTTC.

This chain connects TRBV28 to TRBJ2-2; 9 bases map to TRBD1. The CDR3 runs to 16 residues. J gave up 8 bases and V 6 bases, and 13 bases lay outside the gene matches. The V gene's germline CDR1 is MDHEN and CDR2 SYDVKM. DNA for the CDR3: TGTGCCAGCAGACTGGGACAGGGTAATCTCCCTGGGGAGCTGTTTTTT. Its translation is CASRLGQGNLPGELFF.